The present entry profiles one TCR beta chain with its context. The record originates from a study of blood T cell repertoires in COVID-19. Study background: COVID-19 samples collected from the United States, Italy and Spain covered acute and convalescent phases. T cells, B-cell-depleted T cells, or PBMCs provided the cDNA or gDNA that served as material.

The method was immunoSEQ multiplex PCR; TCRdb's version includes in-frame clones alone and lacks a portion of them. The top ten hold 4.4% of the sample, which has fewer than 200,000 clones, roughly 83% seen once. Trimming cost V 6 bases and J 5 bases, with 10 bases left between them. Germline V gene lookup returns CDR1 DFQATT and CDR2 SNEGSKA (reference sequence). There are 11 residues in the CDR3. Enrolled through a virtual design, the participants were between about 18 and 100 years of age and came from about two dozen US areas. Membership in each cohort depended on participant-reported clinical history.

The TCR was taken from a woman aged 50 to 65 who had recovered from COVID-19. The chain couples TRBV20-1 to TRBJ1-1; D unclear. Sample: PBMCs or T cells enriched from blood (not recorded which). CDR3 in amino acids: CSAPTETEAFF. The CDR3 coding sequence is TGCAGTGCCCCCACGGAGACTGAAGCTTTCTTT.